These 31 T cell receptor beta chains were all obtained from the same sample, sequenced in a study of blood T cells in healthy people across ages. Then a second PCR, running roughly 7 to 11 cycles, was carried out with a sample-barcoded 5' primer and a J-beta primer mix. TCRdb reprocessed the 5' RACE reads via MiXCR and lists one record per CDR3 protein. The repertoire consists of approximately 670,000 distinct CDR3 sequences, with approximately 40% occurring once and the leading ten covering around 32%. Sequencing input: blood. Receptors originate from a man older than 75 in good health.

This chain links TRBV7-2 with TRBJ2-3, with unresolved D. There are 13 residues in the CDR3. Trimming removed 0 bases from V and 14 bases from J, with 15 bases in between. The germline CDR1 and CDR2 sequences are SGHTA and FQGNSA. In DNA, the CDR3 is TGTGCCAGCAGCTTAGCCCGAGCGAGAGAACGGTATTTT. Translating gives CASSLARARERYF.

The chain is built from TRBV5-5 and TRBJ2-1; 11 bases fit TRBD2. The CDR3 covers 15 residues. The germline V gene encodes CDR1 SGHKS and CDR2 YYEKEE (reference sequence). V shed 0 bases and J 6 bases; nucleotides not matched to a gene: 2. Here the CDR3 reads CASSLVAGGFNEQFF. CDR3 in DNA: TGTGCCAGCAGCTTGGTAGCGGGGGGGTTCAATGAGCAGTTCTTC.

This clonotype showed up just a few times. A much larger clone sits a single nucleotide away, making a read error possible. V and J are TRBV5-1 and TRBJ2-1, with D possibly being TRBD1 (5 bases). The CDR3 covers 14 residues. Trimming removed 2 bases from V and 7 bases from J, with 13 bases in between. Germline V CDR1 and CDR2: SGHRS, YFSETQ. The CDR3 coding sequence is TGCGCCAGCAGCTTCGGGTCCCAGGGAAATGAGCAGTTCTTC. Amino acids: CASSFGSQGNEQFF.

This clonotype showed up many times. The chain recombines TRBV18 with TRBJ1-2; D gene uncertain. The CDR3 length is 14 residues. CDR1 and CDR2 (germline): KGHSH, LQKENI. The V end lost 1 base, the J end lost 8 bases, and 14 bases lay between the germline ends. The CDR3 loop reads CASSPQGSAGGYTF. The CDR3 nucleotides read TGTGCCAGCTCACCACAGGGTTCCGCGGGAGGCTACACCTTC.

V usage is TRBV7-3 and J usage is TRBJ2-3; D is possibly TRBD2 (5 bases). The germline V and J ends were trimmed by 2 bases and 4 bases, with 16 bases remaining between them. CDR3 length: 16 amino acids. CDR1 is SGHTA and CDR2 is FQGTGA in the germline V gene. In nucleotides, the CDR3 is TGTGCCAGCAGCTTACCGGGTCTCGGGGTCGCAGATACGCAGTATTTT. It codes for CASSLPGLGVADTQYF.

The chain is built from TRBV29-1 and TRBJ1-1; D is possibly TRBD1 (6 bases). Trimming took off 3 bases at V and 6 bases at J, with 11 bases between the two ends. Germline CDR1 SQVTM, CDR2 ANQGSEA. The CDR3 has 12 residues. The chain's CDR3 is CSVDERGAEAFF. The CDR3 nucleotides read TGCAGCGTTGACGAAAGGGGGGCTGAAGCTTTCTTT. The full variable domain, its missing parts supplied by reference TRBV29-1 and TRBJ1-1, is SAVISQKPSRDICQRGTSLTIQCQVDSQVTMMFWYRQQPGQSLTLIATANQGSEATYESGFVIDKFPISRPNLTFSTLTVSNMSPEDSSIYLCSVDERGAEAFFGQGTRLTVV.

The chain is built from TRBV12-3 or TRBV12-4 and TRBJ2-3, with 7 bases aligning to TRBD1. This CDR3 spans 16 amino acids. Trimming cost V 7 bases and J 3 bases; bases outside gene matches: 13. The CDR3 region is CASINHRGRVTDTQYF. CDR3 nucleotides: TGTGCCAGCATAAATCACAGGGGAAGGGTGACAGATACGCAGTATTTT.

This clonotype was recorded a few times. The J gene is TRBJ1-1, the V gene TRBV7-2; D uncertain. The CDR3 consists of 13 residues. Germline CDR1 and CDR2: SGHTA and FQGNSA. Trimming took 5 bases from V and 4 from J, leaving 11 bases between them. CDR3 sequence reads: CASSPLQGTEAFF. Here the CDR3 DNA reads TGTGCCAGCAGCCCATTACAAGGCACTGAAGCTTTCTTT.

This clonotype has more than one count but fewer than ten. V and J are TRBV5-1 and TRBJ2-7, with a weak D call TRBD1 (6 bases). V was cut by 4 bases and J by 6 bases, with 14 bases left in between. From germline, CDR1 is SGHRS and CDR2 YFSETQ. The CDR3 extends over 13 amino acids. The CDR3 DNA reads as TGCGCCAGCAGCCCAGGGATGGGGGCCGAGCAGTACTTC. Its protein is CASSPGMGAEQYF.

The rearrangement links TRBV12-3 or TRBV12-4 to TRBJ2-3; no clear D. The CDR3 is 13 amino acids. V was shortened by 7 bases and J by 4 bases, with 12 bases between the two germline ends. In nucleotides, the CDR3 is TGTGCCAGCAATCCAAGAAGGGCAGATACGCAGTATTTT. Its protein product is CASNPRRADTQYF.

A remark on this clonotype: Relative to the germline gene, one junction end is altered; a read error may explain this. This chain links TRBV12-3 or TRBV12-4 with TRBJ2-3; TRBD2 matches at 8 bases. The CDR3 consists of 15 residues. CDR3 sequence (DNA): TGTGCCAGCAGGCCCCCTGGACTAGCCACAGATGCGCAGTATTTT. This gives the protein CASRPPGLATDAQYF.

The chain links TRBV20-1 to TRBJ2-7; D possibly corresponds to TRBD1 (5 bases). With 0 bases removed from V and 2 bases from J, the gap between germline ends came to 8 bases. Germline V gene lookup returns CDR1 DFQATT and CDR2 SNEGSKA (reference sequence). The CDR3 runs 13 residues. In DNA, the CDR3 is TGCAGTGCTAGAGAACAGGCCACCTACGAGCAGTACTTC. This translates into CSAREQATYEQYF.

A few counts support this clonotype. This chain links TRBV9 with TRBJ2-2, with D unclear. V lost 8 bases and J 2 bases, leaving 10 bases between the germline ends. This CDR3 has 13 residues. Germline V lookup: CDR1 SGDLS, CDR2 YYNGEE. CDR3 loop: CASCNLNTGELFF. The DNA of the CDR3 is TGTGCCAGTTGCAACCTTAACACCGGGGAGCTGTTTTTT. Full variable domain (missing parts from reference TRBV9 and TRBJ2-2): DSGVTQTPKHLITATGQRVTLRCSPRSGDLSVYWYQQSLDQGLQFLIQYYNGEERAKGNILERFSAQQFPDLHSELNLSSLELGDSALYFCASCNLNTGELFFGEGSRLTVL.

The chain recombines TRBV5-6 with TRBJ2-7; D not resolved. The CDR3 extends over 11 amino acids. Trimming took off 3 bases at V and 6 bases at J, with 7 bases between the two ends. Germline loops: CDR1 SGHDT, CDR2 YYEEEE. CDR3 nucleotide sequence: TGTGCCAGCAGCTCCCCAAGCGAGCAGTACTTC. Protein: CASSSPSEQYF.

The V and J genes are TRBV5-1 and TRBJ2-3, with D possibly matching TRBD1 (5 bases). Trimming pared 1 base from V and 4 bases from J, leaving 13 bases between. The CDR3 contains 15 residues. CDR1 and CDR2 from the germline V gene are SGHRS and YFSETQ. CDR3: CASSLQAGSADTQYF. CDR3 bases: TGCGCCAGCAGCTTGCAGGCAGGGTCGGCAGATACGCAGTATTTT.

This chain joins TRBV20-1 and TRBJ2-2, with 9 bases matching TRBD2. The CDR3 length is 14 residues. Per the germline V gene, CDR1 is DFQATT and CDR2 is SNEGSKA (reference sequence). V was clipped by 6 bases and J by 5 bases; unmatched bases: 7. CDR3 DNA: TGCAGTGCCTTACTAGCGGGCGGGACCGGGGAGCTGTTTTTT. Protein: CSALLAGGTGELFF.

The table lists this clonotype with a few counts. V usage is TRBV7-9 and J usage is TRBJ2-3, with D perhaps matching TRBD2 (6 bases). This CDR3 is built from 16 residues. V gave up 1 base and J gave up 0 bases, with 11 bases separating them. Germline V lookup: CDR1 SEHNR, CDR2 FQNEAQ (reference sequence). CDR3 sequence: CASSLDSGTSTDTQYF. As DNA, the CDR3 is TGTGCCAGCAGCTTAGATAGTGGGACTAGCACAGATACGCAGTATTTT.

The rearrangement joins TRBV28 to TRBJ2-5; 10 bases are a match to TRBD1. The DNA matches TRBJ2-7 better at its end, which makes the J call doubtful. The CDR3 is 14 residues long. Germline CDR1 reads MDHEN; CDR2 reads SYDVKM. CDR3: CASSPGTGEGEQYF. CDR3 nucleotides: TGTGCCAGCAGTCCCGGGACAGGGGAAGGCGAGCAGTACTTC.

The chain joins TRBV20-1 to TRBJ2-5; no definite D call. This CDR3 has 14 amino acids. CDR1 DFQATT and CDR2 SNEGSKA come from the germline V gene (reference sequence). V lost 0 bases to trimming and J lost 1 base, with 9 bases between them. The DNA for the CDR3 is TGCAGTGCTAGAGATCAACCCATCCAAGAGACCCAGTACTTC. This sequence encodes CSARDQPIQETQYF.

This sequence joins TRBV20-1 and TRBJ2-3; 9 bases line up with TRBD2. The V segment lost 1 base and the J segment 2 bases; nucleotides outside the gene matches: 10. This CDR3 contains 17 residues. The germline CDR1 and CDR2 sequences are DFQATT and SNEGSKA (reference sequence). Here the CDR3 reads CSARGPIAGVYTDTQYF. The CDR3 nucleotides read TGCAGTGCTAGAGGGCCCATAGCGGGGGTATACACAGATACGCAGTATTTT.

V and J are TRBV20-1 and TRBJ1-2; 12 bases line up with TRBD1. Looked up from germline, CDR1 is DFQATT and CDR2 is SNEGSKA (reference sequence). This CDR3 comprises 14 residues. The CDR3 here is CSAGTGGSNYGYTF. The CDR3 DNA reads as TGCAGCGCCGGGACAGGGGGCTCCAACTATGGCTACACCTTC.

This clonotype was recorded a few times. The CDR3 nucleotides read TGCAGTGCTAGAGACCCGACTAGCGGGCCAGTCTCCTACGAGCAGTACTTC. Translated, it gives CSARDPTSGPVSYEQYF. The V call is TRBV20-1, the J call TRBJ2-7, with 10 bases identical to TRBD2. The CDR3 loop spans 17 amino acids. Trimming took 0 bases from V and 0 from J; bases not matched to a gene: 8. From germline, CDR1 is DFQATT and CDR2 SNEGSKA (reference sequence).

The rearrangement joins TRBV29-1 to TRBJ1-2, with D perhaps matching TRBD1 (5 bases). The CDR3 extends over 12 amino acids. The germline V gene encodes CDR1 SQVTM and CDR2 ANQGSEA. Trimming cost V 7 bases and J 8 bases, with 17 bases left between them. CDR3 protein: CSAGVGGLGYTF. DNA of the CDR3: TGCAGCGCTGGGGTGGGGGGACTAGGCTACACCTTC.

The V and J genes are TRBV2 and TRBJ2-1; D is possibly TRBD2 (6 bases). Trimming left V 3 bases short and J 3 bases short, with 12 bases between. Germline V CDR1 and CDR2: SNHLY, FYNNEI. The CDR3 consists of 15 residues. CDR3 region: CASSEEGLIYNEQFF. CDR3 DNA sequence: TGTGCCAGCAGTGAGGAGGGCCTTATCTACAATGAGCAGTTCTTC.

Only a few counts were recorded for this clonotype. This chain's CDR3 is CSARDKLAPSNYGYTF. In DNA form, the CDR3 reads TGCAGTGCTAGAGATAAATTGGCGCCTTCTAACTATGGCTACACCTTC. The chain has TRBV20-1 and TRBJ1-2; D remains unclear. The CDR3 is 16 amino acids. The ends were cut back, 0 bases at V and 0 bases at J, with 14 bases in the middle. Germline CDR1 reads DFQATT; CDR2 reads SNEGSKA (reference sequence).

As concerns this clonotype: A much larger clonotype is one base distant, so this may be a read error. The V call is TRBV7-9, the J call TRBJ2-5, with 10 bases identical to TRBD1. The CDR3 consists of 17 residues. Germline-derived CDR1 and CDR2 are SEHNR and FQNEAQ (reference sequence). In DNA form, the CDR3 reads TGTGCCAGCAGCTTCCTTGGGGGGGCAGGACAGGGGGAGACCCGGTACTTC. Protein sequence: CASSFLGGAGQGETRYF.

At least ten counts were recorded for this clonotype. This chain uses TRBV29-1 with TRBJ2-3; possible D gene TRBD2, 6 bases. Germline CDR1 and CDR2: SQVTM and ANQGSEA. The V end was cut by 7 bases, the J end by 3 bases, with 11 bases between. There are 12 residues in the CDR3. CDR3: CSAGGTTDTQYF. DNA for the CDR3: TGCAGCGCTGGGGGGACTACAGATACGCAGTATTTT.

This clonotype was recorded a few times. This CDR3 is CSARVDRGLGGYTF. As DNA, the CDR3 is TGCAGTGCTAGAGTCGACAGGGGTTTAGGAGGCTACACCTTC. The J gene is TRBJ1-2, the V gene TRBV20-1, with TRBD1 matching over 8 bases. The V and J ends lost 1 base and 8 bases, in that order; junction bases with no gene match: 9. Germline V gene lookup returns CDR1 DFQATT and CDR2 SNEGSKA (reference sequence). The CDR3 runs 14 residues.

The chain couples TRBV6-2 or TRBV6-3 to TRBJ2-3; D assignment may be TRBD1 or TRBD2 (5 bases each). Germline CDR1 and CDR2: MNHEY and SVGEGT. The V end was cut by 7 bases, the J end by 4 bases, with 21 bases between. The CDR3 loop spans 16 amino acids. CDR3 residues: CASTSAGAGEADTQYF. In nucleotides, the CDR3 is TGTGCCAGCACCTCTGCCGGGGCAGGAGAGGCAGATACGCAGTATTTT.

The DNA of the CDR3 is TGTGCCAGCAGTCTCACCCTCGTGGGTGGCGAGCAGTTCTTC. Translation gives CASSLTLVGGEQFF. The gene calls are TRBV7-2 and TRBJ2-1; D is unresolved. There are 14 residues in the CDR3. Trimming stripped 6 bases from V and 10 bases from J, with 19 bases between. Germline CDR1 is SGHTA and CDR2 is FQGNSA. Full variable domain (outside the CDR3, taken from reference TRBV7-2 and TRBJ2-1): GAGVSQSPSNKVTEKGKDVELRCDPISGHTALYWYRQSLGQGLEFLIYFQGNSAPDKSGLPSDRFSAERTGGSVSTLTIQRTQQEDSAVYLCASSLTLVGGEQFFGPGTRLTVL.

A remark on this clonotype: At one boundary the junction diverges from the germline segment, which might be a read error. The V call is TRBV6-1, the J call TRBJ1-6; 11 bases are shared with TRBD1. The length of the CDR3 is 17 residues. In germline, CDR1 is MNHNS, CDR2 SASEGT. In DNA form, the CDR3 reads TGTACCAGCAGAAATACGGGACAGGGGGTTTATAATTCACCCCTCCACTTT. The encoded protein is CTSRNTGQGVYNSPLHF.